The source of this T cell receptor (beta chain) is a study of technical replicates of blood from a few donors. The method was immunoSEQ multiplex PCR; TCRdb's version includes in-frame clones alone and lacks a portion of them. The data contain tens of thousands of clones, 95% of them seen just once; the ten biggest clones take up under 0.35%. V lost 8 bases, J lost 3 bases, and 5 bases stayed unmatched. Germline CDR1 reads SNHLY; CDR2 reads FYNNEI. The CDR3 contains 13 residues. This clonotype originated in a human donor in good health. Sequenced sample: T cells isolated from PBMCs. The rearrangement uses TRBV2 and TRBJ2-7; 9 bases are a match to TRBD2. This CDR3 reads CASWTSEFYEQYF. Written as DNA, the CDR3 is TGTGCCAGCTGGACTAGCGAGTTCTACGAGCAGTACTTC. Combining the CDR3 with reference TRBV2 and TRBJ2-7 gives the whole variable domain EPEVTQTPSHQVTQMGQEVILRCVPISNHLYFYWYRQILGQKVEFLVSFYNNEISEKSEIFDDQFSVERPDGSNFTLKIRSTKLEDSAMYFCASWTSEFYEQYFGPGTRLTVT.